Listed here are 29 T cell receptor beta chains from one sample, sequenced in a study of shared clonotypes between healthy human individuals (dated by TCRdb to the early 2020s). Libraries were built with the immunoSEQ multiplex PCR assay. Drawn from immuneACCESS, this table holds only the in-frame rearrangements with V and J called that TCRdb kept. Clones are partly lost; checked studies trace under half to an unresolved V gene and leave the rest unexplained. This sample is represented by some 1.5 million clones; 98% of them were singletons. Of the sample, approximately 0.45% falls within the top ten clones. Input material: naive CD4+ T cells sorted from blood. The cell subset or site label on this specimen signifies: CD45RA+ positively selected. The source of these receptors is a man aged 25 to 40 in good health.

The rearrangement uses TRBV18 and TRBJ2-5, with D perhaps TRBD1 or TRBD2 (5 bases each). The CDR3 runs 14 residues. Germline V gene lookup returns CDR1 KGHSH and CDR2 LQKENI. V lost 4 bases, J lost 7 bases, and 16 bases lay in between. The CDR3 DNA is TGTGCCAGCTCACTCCTCAGGGAAGCGGTGACCCAGTACTTC. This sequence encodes CASSLLREAVTQYF.

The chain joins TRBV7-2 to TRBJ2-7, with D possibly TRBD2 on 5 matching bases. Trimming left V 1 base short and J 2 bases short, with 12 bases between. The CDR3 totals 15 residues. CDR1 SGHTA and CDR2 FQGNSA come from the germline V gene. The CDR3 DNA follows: TGTGCCAGCAGCTTAGTCCGGGATATAACCTACGAGCAGTACTTC. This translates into CASSLVRDITYEQYF.

The CDR3 bases are TGCGCCAGCAGTACCGGGAGCGGGGGTTCCTACGAGCAGTACTTC. Protein sequence: CASSTGSGGSYEQYF. The rearrangement joins TRBV10-2 to TRBJ2-7; TRBD2 matches at 8 bases. The V gene end was trimmed by 5 bases and the J gene end by 1 base; junction bases not matched to a gene: 7. The CDR3 length is 15 residues. Germline lookup yields CDR1 WSHSY and CDR2 SAAADI.

The CDR3 nucleotides are TGTGCCAGCAGTTACCCCACCGGACTAAACAATGAGCAGTTCTTC. Protein product: CASSYPTGLNNEQFF. The V call is TRBV6-6, the J call TRBJ2-1; perhaps TRBD2 as D (6 bases). The V and J ends lost 2 bases and 5 bases respectively, with 13 bases between them. The CDR3 extends over 15 amino acids. Germline lookup yields CDR1 MNHNY and CDR2 SVGAGI (reference sequence).

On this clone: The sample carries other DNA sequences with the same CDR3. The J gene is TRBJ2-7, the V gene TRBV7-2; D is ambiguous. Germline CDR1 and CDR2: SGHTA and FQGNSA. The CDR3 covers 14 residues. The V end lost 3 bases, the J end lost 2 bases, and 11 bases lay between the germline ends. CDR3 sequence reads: CASSFSRATYEQYF. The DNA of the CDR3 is TGTGCCAGCAGCTTCAGTAGGGCCACCTACGAGCAGTACTTC.

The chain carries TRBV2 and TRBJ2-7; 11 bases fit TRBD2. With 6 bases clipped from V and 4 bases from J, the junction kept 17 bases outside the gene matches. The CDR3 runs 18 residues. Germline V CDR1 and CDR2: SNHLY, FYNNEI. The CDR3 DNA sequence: TGTGCCAGCAGGGTCGGGGGGACTAGCGGCACCGTAACGTACGAGCAGTACTTC. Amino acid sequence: CASRVGGTSGTVTYEQYF. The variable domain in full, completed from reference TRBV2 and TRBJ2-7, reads EPEVTQTPSHQVTQMGQEVILRCVPISNHLYFYWYRQILGQKVEFLVSFYNNEISEKSEIFDDQFSVERPDGSNFTLKIRSTKLEDSAMYFCASRVGGTSGTVTYEQYFGPGTRLTVT.

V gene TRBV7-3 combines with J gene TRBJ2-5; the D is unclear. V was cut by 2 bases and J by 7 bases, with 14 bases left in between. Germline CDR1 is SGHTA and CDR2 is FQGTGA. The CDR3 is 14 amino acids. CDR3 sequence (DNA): TGTGCCAGCAGCTTATGGCCGGGTTTGGGGACCCAGTACTTC. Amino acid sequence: CASSLWPGLGTQYF.

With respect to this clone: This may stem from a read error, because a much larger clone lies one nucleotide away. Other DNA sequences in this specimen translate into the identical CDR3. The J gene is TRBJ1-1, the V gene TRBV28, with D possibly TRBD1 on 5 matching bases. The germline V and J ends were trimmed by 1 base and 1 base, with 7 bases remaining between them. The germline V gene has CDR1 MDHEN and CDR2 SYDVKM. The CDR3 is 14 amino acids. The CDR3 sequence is CASSLLGGNTEAFF. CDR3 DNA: TGTGCCAGCAGTTTATTGGGGGGGAACACTGAAGCTTTCTTT.

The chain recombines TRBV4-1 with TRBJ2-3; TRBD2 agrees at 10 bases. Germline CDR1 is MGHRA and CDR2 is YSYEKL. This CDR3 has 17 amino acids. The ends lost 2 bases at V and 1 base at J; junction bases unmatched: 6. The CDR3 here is CASSQTSGRAGTDTQYF. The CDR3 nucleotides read TGCGCCAGCAGCCAAACGAGCGGGAGGGCTGGCACAGATACGCAGTATTTT.

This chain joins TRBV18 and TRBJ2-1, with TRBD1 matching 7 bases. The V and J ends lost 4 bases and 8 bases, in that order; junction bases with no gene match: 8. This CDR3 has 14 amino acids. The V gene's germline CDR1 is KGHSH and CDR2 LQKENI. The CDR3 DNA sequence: TGTGCCAGCTCACTCAGACAGGGTATCGATGAGCAGTTCTTC. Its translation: CASSLRQGIDEQFF.

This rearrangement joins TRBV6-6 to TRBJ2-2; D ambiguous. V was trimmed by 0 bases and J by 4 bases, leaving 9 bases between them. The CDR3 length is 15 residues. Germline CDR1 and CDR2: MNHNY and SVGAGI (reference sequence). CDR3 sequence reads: CASSYSNRVTGELFF. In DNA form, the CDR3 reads TGTGCCAGCAGTTACTCGAACCGGGTCACCGGGGAGCTGTTTTTT.

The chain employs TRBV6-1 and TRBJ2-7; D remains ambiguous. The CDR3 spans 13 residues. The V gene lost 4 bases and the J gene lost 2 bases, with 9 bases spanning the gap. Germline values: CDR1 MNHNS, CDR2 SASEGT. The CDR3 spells CASSVGFPYEQYF. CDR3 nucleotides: TGTGCCAGCAGTGTCGGGTTCCCCTACGAGCAGTACTTC.

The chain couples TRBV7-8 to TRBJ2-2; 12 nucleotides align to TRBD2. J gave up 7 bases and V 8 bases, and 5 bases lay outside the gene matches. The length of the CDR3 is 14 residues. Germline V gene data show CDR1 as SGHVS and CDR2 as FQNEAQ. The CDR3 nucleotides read TGTGCCAGCCGGACTAGCGGGACGGACGGGGAGCTGTTTTTT. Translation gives CASRTSGTDGELFF.

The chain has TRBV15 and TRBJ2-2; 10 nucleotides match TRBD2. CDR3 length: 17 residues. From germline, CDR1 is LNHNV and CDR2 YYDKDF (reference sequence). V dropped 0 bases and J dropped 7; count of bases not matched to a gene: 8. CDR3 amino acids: CATSRDRASGSYGELFF. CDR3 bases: TGTGCCACCAGCAGAGATAGGGCTAGCGGGAGCTACGGGGAGCTGTTTTTT. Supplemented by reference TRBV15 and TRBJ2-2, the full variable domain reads DAMVIQNPRYQVTQFGKPVTLSCSQTLNHNVMYWYQQKSSQAPKLLFHYYDKDFNNEADTPDNFQSRRPNTSFCFLDIRSPGLGDTAMYLCATSRDRASGSYGELFFGEGSRLTVL.

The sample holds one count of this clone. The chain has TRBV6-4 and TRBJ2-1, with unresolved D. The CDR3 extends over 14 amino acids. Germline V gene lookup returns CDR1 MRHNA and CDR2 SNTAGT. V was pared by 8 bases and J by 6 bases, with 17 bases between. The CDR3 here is CASVIAFLLNEQFF. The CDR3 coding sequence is TGTGCCAGCGTGATAGCCTTCCTGCTCAATGAGCAGTTCTTC.

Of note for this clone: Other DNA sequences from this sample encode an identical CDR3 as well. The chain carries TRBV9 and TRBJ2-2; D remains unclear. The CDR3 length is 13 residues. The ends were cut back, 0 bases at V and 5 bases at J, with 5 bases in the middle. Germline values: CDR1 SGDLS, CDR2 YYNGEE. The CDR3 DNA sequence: TGTGCCAGCAGCGTAGAGGTGACCGGGGAGCTGTTTTTT. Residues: CASSVEVTGELFF.

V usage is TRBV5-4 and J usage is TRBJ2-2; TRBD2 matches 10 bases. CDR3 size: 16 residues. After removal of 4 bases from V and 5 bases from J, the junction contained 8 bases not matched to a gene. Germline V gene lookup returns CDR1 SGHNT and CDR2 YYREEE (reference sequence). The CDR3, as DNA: TGTGCCAGCAGCGGACGGACTAGCGGCTCAACCGGGGAGCTGTTTTTT. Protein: CASSGRTSGSTGELFF. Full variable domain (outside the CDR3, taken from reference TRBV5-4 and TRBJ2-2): ETGVTQSPTHLIKTRGQQVTLRCSSQSGHNTVSWYQQALGQGPQFIFQYYREEENGRGNFPPRFSGLQFPNYSSELNVNALELDDSALYLCASSGRTSGSTGELFFGEGSRLTVL.

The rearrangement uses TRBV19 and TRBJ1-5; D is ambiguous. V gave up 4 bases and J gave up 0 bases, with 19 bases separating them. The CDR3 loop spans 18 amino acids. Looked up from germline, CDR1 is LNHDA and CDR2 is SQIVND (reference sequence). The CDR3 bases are TGTGCCAGTAGTAGGGCCCGAGCAACCCAGGATAGCAATCAGCCCCAGCATTTT. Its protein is CASSRARATQDSNQPQHF.

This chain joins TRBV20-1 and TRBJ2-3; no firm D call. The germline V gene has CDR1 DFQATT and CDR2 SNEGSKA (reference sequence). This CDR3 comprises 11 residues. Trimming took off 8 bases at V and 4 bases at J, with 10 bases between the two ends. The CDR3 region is CSPPKADTQYF. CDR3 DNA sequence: TGCAGTCCTCCTAAGGCAGATACGCAGTATTTT.

The CDR3 nucleotides are TGTGCCAGCAGCTACCGGGACACCAGAGACAATGAGCAGTTCTTC. Protein: CASSYRDTRDNEQFF. This chain uses TRBV5-6 with TRBJ2-1, with a tentative D call TRBD1 (6 bases). Deletions cut 3 bases from V and 5 bases from J, with 15 bases between. This CDR3 spans 15 amino acids. Germline V gene data show CDR1 as SGHDT and CDR2 as YYEEEE. Combining the CDR3 with reference TRBV5-6 and TRBJ2-1 gives the whole variable domain DAGVTQSPTHLIKTRGQQVTLRCSPKSGHDTVSWYQQALGQGPQFIFQYYEEEERQRGNFPDRFSGHQFPNYSSELNVNALLLGDSALYLCASSYRDTRDNEQFFGPGTRLTVL.

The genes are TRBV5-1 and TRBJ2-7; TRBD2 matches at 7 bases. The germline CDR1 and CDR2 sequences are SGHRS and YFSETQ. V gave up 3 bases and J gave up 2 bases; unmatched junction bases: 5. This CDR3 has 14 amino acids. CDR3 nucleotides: TGCGCCAGCAGCTCGAACGGGAGGACCTACGAGCAGTACTTC. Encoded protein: CASSSNGRTYEQYF.

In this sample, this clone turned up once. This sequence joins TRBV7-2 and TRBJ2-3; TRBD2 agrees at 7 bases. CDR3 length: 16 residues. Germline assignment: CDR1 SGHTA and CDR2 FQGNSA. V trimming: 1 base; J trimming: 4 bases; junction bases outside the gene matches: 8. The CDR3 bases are TGTGCCAGCAGCTTAGGCGGGGGTATGCGGGCAGATACGCAGTATTTT. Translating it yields CASSLGGGMRADTQYF.

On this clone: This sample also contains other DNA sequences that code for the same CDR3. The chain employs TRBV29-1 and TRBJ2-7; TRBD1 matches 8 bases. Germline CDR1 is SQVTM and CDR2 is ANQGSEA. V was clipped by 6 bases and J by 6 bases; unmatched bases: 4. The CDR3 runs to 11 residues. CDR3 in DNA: TGCAGCGTCCGTGACAGGGGCGAGCAGTACTTC. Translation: CSVRDRGEQYF.

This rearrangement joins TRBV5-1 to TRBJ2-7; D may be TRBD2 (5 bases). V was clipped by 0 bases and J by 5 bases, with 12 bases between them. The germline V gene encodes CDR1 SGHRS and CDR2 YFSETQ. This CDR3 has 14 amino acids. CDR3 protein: CASSLGGLAHEQYF. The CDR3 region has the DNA TGCGCCAGCAGCTTGGGAGGCCTAGCCCACGAGCAGTACTTC.

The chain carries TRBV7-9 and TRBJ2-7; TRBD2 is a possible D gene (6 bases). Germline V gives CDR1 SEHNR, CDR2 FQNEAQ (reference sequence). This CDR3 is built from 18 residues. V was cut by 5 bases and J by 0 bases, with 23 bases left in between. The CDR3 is CASSPTYRARDDSYEQYF. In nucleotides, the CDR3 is TGTGCCAGCAGCCCCACTTATCGGGCGCGGGATGACTCCTACGAGCAGTACTTC.

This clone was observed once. CDR3 nucleotides: TGCGCCAGCACCCTCGGTCCAGCGGGAGGGGGAGATACGCAGTATTTT. This codes for CASTLGPAGGGDTQYF. V gene TRBV5-1 combines with J gene TRBJ2-3; 10 nucleotides match TRBD2. CDR3 length: 16 residues. J lost 5 bases, V lost 6 bases, and 12 bases had no gene match. CDR1 SGHRS and CDR2 YFSETQ come from the germline V gene.

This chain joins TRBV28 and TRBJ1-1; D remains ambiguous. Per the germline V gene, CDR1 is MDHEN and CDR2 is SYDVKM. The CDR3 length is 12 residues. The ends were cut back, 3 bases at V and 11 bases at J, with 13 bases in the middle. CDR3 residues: CASSFVVDGAFF. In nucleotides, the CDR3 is TGTGCCAGCAGTTTCGTGGTGGATGGGGCTTTCTTT.

The CDR3 nucleotides are TGTGCCAGCAGCCTAGACGGAGGTGGAGGAGGTTCCACAGATACGCAGTATTTT. Translation: CASSLDGGGGGSTDTQYF. The chain combines TRBV5-6 with TRBJ2-3, with D possibly matching TRBD2 (5 bases). Trimming removed 4 bases from V and 2 bases from J, with 23 bases in between. The CDR3 runs 18 residues. Germline V gene lookup returns CDR1 SGHDT and CDR2 YYEEEE.

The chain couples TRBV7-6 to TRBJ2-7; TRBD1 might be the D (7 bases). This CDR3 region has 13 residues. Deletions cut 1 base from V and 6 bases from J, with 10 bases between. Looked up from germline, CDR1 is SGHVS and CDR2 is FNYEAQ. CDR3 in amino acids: CASSLGQGGEQYF. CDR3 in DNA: TGTGCCAGCAGCTTAGGGCAGGGGGGCGAGCAGTACTTC.